A single sample gave rise to the 17 T cell receptor beta chains below, sequenced in a study of cytomegalovirus exposure and HLA in healthy donors. Use of 60 Vbeta and 13 Jbeta primers characterized the PCR. The table came from immunoSEQ multiplex PCR; TCRdb's copy has only in-frame clones and leaves some out. The sample shows more than 150,000 clones, over 65% of them seen only once. Sequenced sample: PBMCs. These receptors originate from a man aged 18 to 30 in good health and CMV-seronegative.

The chain couples TRBV5-1 to TRBJ2-3; TRBD2 might be the D (6 bases). The CDR3 totals 17 residues. Germline CDR1 and CDR2: SGHRS and YFSETQ. Trimming stripped 0 bases from V and 5 bases from J, with 19 bases between. CDR3 loop: CASSLGTGGTQGDTQYF. CDR3 coding DNA: TGCGCCAGCAGCTTGGGGACTGGGGGGACCCAGGGAGATACGCAGTATTTT.

The chain is built from TRBV5-1 and TRBJ2-2; 11 nucleotides line up with TRBD2. V dropped 5 bases and J dropped 6; count of bases not matched to a gene: 9. The CDR3 covers 16 residues. In germline, CDR1 is SGHRS, CDR2 YFSETQ. The CDR3 sequence is CASSSTSGRVAGELFF. CDR3 nucleotides: TGCGCCAGCAGTTCAACTAGCGGGAGAGTCGCCGGGGAGCTGTTTTTT.

V usage is TRBV27 and J usage is TRBJ2-2; 11 bases match TRBD2. Germline V gene sequence: CDR1 MNHEY, CDR2 SMNVEV (reference sequence). CDR3 length: 16 residues. The trim removed 2 bases at V and 3 bases at J, leaving 2 bases unmatched. The CDR3 region has the DNA TGTGCCAGCAGTTTAGAGACTAGCGGGGACACCGGGGAGCTGTTTTTT. It specifies CASSLETSGDTGELFF.

The chain uses TRBV6-6 and TRBJ1-2; possibly TRBD1 for D (6 bases). Trimming shortened V by 7 bases and J by 4 bases, and 10 bases separated the two germline ends. Per the germline V gene, CDR1 is MNHNY and CDR2 is SVGAGI (reference sequence). This CDR3 has 12 residues. CDR3 DNA sequence: TGTGCCAGCACAGGGGCGGGCTATGGCTACACCTTC. This translates into CASTGAGYGYTF.

This clone has a single count. This rearrangement joins TRBV27 to TRBJ2-7; 8 bases map to TRBD1. This CDR3 is built from 17 residues. The germline CDR1 and CDR2 sequences are MNHEY and SMNVEV (reference sequence). Trimming removed 2 bases from V and 7 bases from J; junction bases left unmatched: 16. CDR3: CASSLAHPGQGAGEQYF. The CDR3 DNA reads as TGTGCCAGCAGTTTAGCTCATCCTGGGCAGGGGGCGGGGGAGCAGTACTTC.

This clone occurred a few times. At one of its ends the junction is not consistent with the germline gene, which may arise from a read error. The chain has TRBV7-7 and TRBJ1-1; 8 nucleotides match TRBD1. Germline CDR1 SSHAT, CDR2 FNYEAQ (reference sequence). This CDR3 has 15 residues. CDR3 DNA: TGTGCTAGCAGCTCCCAGGACAGGGTCGACACTGAAGCTTTCTTT. Encoded protein: CASSSQDRVDTEAFF.

The CDR3 bases are TGTGCCAGCAAGGACTCCCGATGGACAGGGGGCTTCTATGGCTACACCTTC. Protein product: CASKDSRWTGGFYGYTF. The chain couples TRBV27 to TRBJ1-2; 11 nucleotides agree with TRBD1. The junction had 14 bases not matched to a gene; V was cut back by 7 bases and J by 4 bases. Germline CDR1 MNHEY, CDR2 SMNVEV (reference sequence). The CDR3 has 17 residues.

The CDR3 sequence: CASSLLGPGQSSYEQYF. CDR3 DNA: TGCGCCAGCAGCTTACTAGGGCCGGGACAGAGCTCCTACGAGCAGTACTTC. This chain links TRBV5-1 with TRBJ2-7; 7 bases fit TRBD1. Germline V lookup: CDR1 SGHRS, CDR2 YFSETQ. CDR3 length equals 17 residues. The ends lost 2 bases at V and 0 bases at J; junction bases unmatched: 11.

The V gene is TRBV12-5, the J gene TRBJ1-1; maybe TRBD1 (5 bases). The CDR3 totals 13 residues. Germline V gene data show CDR1 as LGHNT and CDR2 as FRNRAP. The germline V and J ends were trimmed by 6 bases and 4 bases, with 12 bases remaining between them. The CDR3: CASGMGRGTEAFF. CDR3 bases: TGTGCTAGTGGGATGGGAAGGGGCACTGAAGCTTTCTTT. Based on the CDR3 plus reference TRBV12-5 and TRBJ1-1, the full variable domain is DARVTQTPRHKVTEMGQEVTMRCQPILGHNTVFWYRQTMMQGLELLAYFRNRAPLDDSGMPKDRFSAEMPDATLATLKIQPSEPRDSAVYFCASGMGRGTEAFFGQGTRLTVV.

This clone has more than one count but fewer than ten. As DNA, the CDR3 is TGTGCCAGTAGTACCGGACAGGGTTGGGAAAAACTGTTTTTT. Protein sequence: CASSTGQGWEKLFF. The chain carries TRBV19 and TRBJ1-4; 8 nucleotides align to TRBD1. The CDR3 length is 14 residues. V dropped 4 bases and J dropped 8; count of bases not matched to a gene: 6. Germline assignment: CDR1 LNHDA and CDR2 SQIVND (reference sequence).

The chain employs TRBV10-3 and TRBJ1-5; D not certain. With 2 bases removed from V and 9 bases from J, the gap between germline ends came to 8 bases. The CDR3 totals 12 residues. Germline V gene lookup returns CDR1 ENHRY and CDR2 SYGVKD. The DNA of the CDR3 is TGTGCCATCAGTGAGGACGAGGGGCCCCAGCATTTT. It specifies CAISEDEGPQHF.

CDR3 region: CASSEATGVPTDTQYF. The CDR3 DNA sequence: TGTGCCAGCAGTGAAGCGACAGGGGTTCCCACAGATACGCAGTATTTT. This chain uses TRBV6-1 with TRBJ2-3; 8 positions agree with TRBD1. The V segment lost 0 bases and the J segment 2 bases; nucleotides outside the gene matches: 4. Germline V gene sequence: CDR1 MNHNS, CDR2 SASEGT. The length of the CDR3 is 16 residues.

The CDR3 sequence: CASSLGDRDQETQYF. CDR3 sequence (DNA): TGTGCCAGCAGCTTAGGGGACAGGGACCAAGAGACCCAGTACTTC. The V call is TRBV7-9, the J call TRBJ2-5; 9 nucleotides line up with TRBD1. The trim removed 1 base at V and 0 bases at J, leaving 0 bases unmatched. Germline V lookup: CDR1 SEHNR, CDR2 FQNEAQ (reference sequence). The CDR3 is made up of 15 amino acids.

The chain recombines TRBV28 with TRBJ2-5; D is undetermined. The V end was cut by 4 bases, the J end by 5 bases, with 20 bases between. CDR3 length equals 16 residues. Germline lookup yields CDR1 MDHEN and CDR2 SYDVKM. As DNA, the CDR3 is TGTGCCAGCAGTTCCCCAGGCGCCCCCGCCGGCGAGACCCAGTACTTC. Translating gives CASSSPGAPAGETQYF.

This chain uses TRBV2 with TRBJ1-1; 7 nucleotides line up with TRBD1. The ends lost 6 bases at V and 7 bases at J; junction bases unmatched: 8. The length of the CDR3 is 13 residues. The V gene's germline CDR1 is SNHLY and CDR2 FYNNEI. The CDR3 DNA reads TGTGCCAGCAGGGCCAAGACAGGGTTTGAAGCTTTCTTT. It yields the protein CASRAKTGFEAFF.

The chain recombines TRBV6-1 with TRBJ1-5, with D perhaps matching TRBD1 (5 bases). The germline CDR1 and CDR2 sequences are MNHNS and SASEGT. Deletions cut 4 bases from V and 6 bases from J, with 16 bases between. The CDR3 consists of 15 residues. The CDR3 reads CASSGRPDRGQPQHF. The DNA for the CDR3 is TGTGCCAGCAGTGGACGTCCTGACAGAGGTCAGCCCCAGCATTTT.

Only a few counts were recorded for this clone. This sequence joins TRBV6-1 and TRBJ2-3; D gene unclear. The V and J ends lost 8 bases and 3 bases respectively, with 12 bases between them. Germline loops: CDR1 MNHNS, CDR2 SASEGT. This CDR3 comprises 13 residues. The CDR3 region is CASSPVKTDTQYF. The CDR3 DNA is TGTGCCAGCTCACCGGTCAAGACAGATACGCAGTATTTT.